Each of the 15 T cell receptor beta chains below was sequenced from the same sample in a study of blood T cell repertoires in COVID-19. The repertoire was sequenced with immunoSEQ multiplex PCR; TCRdb's copy has only in-frame clones and lacks some. This sample carries just over 95,000 clones, about 86% of them seen once, and the ten largest clones take 15%. Sequencing input: peripheral blood. These receptors all come from a human donor in a cohort sampled during active COVID-19.

This chain uses TRBV5-1 with TRBJ2-1, with 10 bases fitting TRBD2. Germline V gene sequence: CDR1 SGHRS, CDR2 YFSETQ. CDR3 size: 15 residues. Trimming cost V 0 bases and J 9 bases; bases outside gene matches: 6. In nucleotides, the CDR3 is TGCGCCAGCAGCTTGGGTGGGACTAGCGTTATTGAGCAGTTCTTC. Its translation: CASSLGGTSVIEQFF.

This CDR3 is CATSDSQGLAAYNEQFF. CDR3 coding DNA: TGTGCCACCAGTGATTCACAGGGACTAGCGGCCTACAATGAGCAGTTCTTC. The V call is TRBV24-1, the J call TRBJ2-1; 11 positions agree with TRBD2. Germline loops: CDR1 KGHDR, CDR2 SFDVKD. The V and J ends lost 2 bases and 2 bases, in that order; junction bases with no gene match: 4. The CDR3 sequence is 17 residues long.

V gene TRBV9 combines with J gene TRBJ2-1; 8 bases are shared with TRBD2. From germline, CDR1 is SGDLS and CDR2 YYNGEE. CDR3 length: 14 residues. Trimming removed 2 bases from V and 9 bases from J; junction bases left unmatched: 7. CDR3 DNA sequence: TGTGCCAGCAGCGTCTCGGGAGGGCCTGGTGAGCAGTTCTTC. It is translated as CASSVSGGPGEQFF.

The genes are TRBV15 and TRBJ2-7; a possible D gene is TRBD2 (6 bases). The germline V gene encodes CDR1 LNHNV and CDR2 YYDKDF (reference sequence). The CDR3 sequence is 15 residues long. Trimming removed 2 bases from V and 3 bases from J, with 14 bases in between. This CDR3 is CATSRQLGGDYEQYF. The CDR3 bases are TGTGCCACCAGCAGACAGCTAGGCGGGGACTACGAGCAGTACTTC. The full variable domain, with the rest looked up from reference TRBV15 and TRBJ2-7, is DAMVIQNPRYQVTQFGKPVTLSCSQTLNHNVMYWYQQKSSQAPKLLFHYYDKDFNNEADTPDNFQSRRPNTSFCFLDIRSPGLGDTAMYLCATSRQLGGDYEQYFGPGTRLTVT.

This clone is a singleton in its sample. The genes are TRBV7-3 and TRBJ2-3, with TRBD1 matching over 8 bases. Germline loops: CDR1 SGHTA, CDR2 FQGTGA. V lost 1 base and J lost 4; bases outside the gene matches: 13. This CDR3 comprises 18 residues. The CDR3 DNA reads as TGTGCCAGCAGCTTAATATCAGGGACAGGAACTTTTGCAGATACGCAGTATTTT. Its translation is CASSLISGTGTFADTQYF.

This clone was recorded once. J is TRBJ2-7 and V is TRBV15; TRBD1 is a possible D gene (6 bases). Germline values: CDR1 LNHNV, CDR2 YYDKDF (reference sequence). Trimming left V 1 base short and J 7 bases short, with 8 bases between. The CDR3 sequence is 12 residues long. CDR3: CATSRATGEQYF. Written as DNA, the CDR3 is TGTGCCACCAGCAGAGCTACAGGGGAGCAGTACTTC.

The chain recombines TRBV6-6 with TRBJ2-3, with TRBD2 matching 7 bases. Germline V gene sequence: CDR1 MNHNY, CDR2 SVGAGI (reference sequence). Trimming cost V 0 bases and J 2 bases; bases outside gene matches: 5. This CDR3 contains 16 residues. The CDR3 sequence is CASSYSGGALTDTQYF. The CDR3 DNA is TGTGCCAGCAGTTACTCGGGAGGGGCCCTCACAGATACGCAGTATTTT.

The genes are TRBV28 and TRBJ2-5; 7 bases match TRBD2. CDR3 length: 15 amino acids. V was pared by 9 bases and J by 4 bases, with 14 bases of the junction left unmatched. The germline V gene has CDR1 MDHEN and CDR2 SYDVKM. As DNA, the CDR3 is TGTGCCAGTAGGATCGGGGGGATTTCGACAGAGACCCAGTACTTC. Protein sequence: CASRIGGISTETQYF.

V and J are TRBV5-1 and TRBJ2-5; TRBD1 agrees at 7 bases. V lost 4 bases and J lost 5; bases outside the gene matches: 8. Germline V gene lookup returns CDR1 SGHRS and CDR2 YFSETQ. The CDR3 has 14 residues. The CDR3 bases are TGCGCCAGCAGCCCCGGTAGCAGGGGGGAGACCCAGTACTTC. Translated: CASSPGSRGETQYF.

The chain couples TRBV10-3 to TRBJ1-2, with a weak D call TRBD1 (6 bases). Germline V lookup: CDR1 ENHRY, CDR2 SYGVKD. This CDR3 has 12 amino acids. CDR3: CASSTGPGGYTF. The CDR3 DNA sequence: TGTGCTTCGAGTACAGGGCCGGGCGGCTACACCTTC.

The chain recombines TRBV19 with TRBJ1-2; 8 bases match TRBD1. The CDR3 extends over 15 amino acids. V trimming: 0 bases; J trimming: 8 bases; junction bases outside the gene matches: 8. Germline V gene sequence: CDR1 LNHDA, CDR2 SQIVND (reference sequence). The CDR3 sequence: CASSIEDRGLSGYTF. The CDR3 nucleotides read TGTGCCAGTAGTATAGAAGACAGGGGACTATCGGGCTACACCTTC. Filled out from reference TRBV19 and TRBJ1-2, the complete variable domain reads DGGITQSPKYLFRKEGQNVTLSCEQNLNHDAMYWYRQDPGQGLRLIYYSQIVNDFQKGDIAEGYSVSREKKESFPLTVTSAQKNPTAFYLCASSIEDRGLSGYTFGSGTRLTVV.

This chain's CDR3 is CASSPQGGKQFF. In DNA form, the CDR3 reads TGTGCCAGCAGTCCACAGGGGGGAAAGCAGTTCTTC. This sequence joins TRBV6-5 and TRBJ2-1, with TRBD1 identical over 8 bases. V trimming: 5 bases; J trimming: 11 bases; junction bases outside the gene matches: 5. CDR1 is MNHEY and CDR2 is SVGAGI in the germline V gene. The CDR3 is 12 amino acids.

The chain has TRBV6-1 and TRBJ2-1, with TRBD1 identical over 11 bases. The CDR3 extends over 13 amino acids. Germline CDR1 is MNHNS and CDR2 is SASEGT. Trimming took 2 bases from V and 15 from J; bases not matched to a gene: 6. The CDR3 spells CASSERTGGAWFF. The CDR3 nucleotides read TGTGCCAGCAGTGAAAGGACAGGGGGCGCCTGGTTCTTC.

The V call is TRBV6-1, the J call TRBJ1-2; 10 positions match TRBD1. The germline CDR1 and CDR2 sequences are MNHNS and SASEGT. The V gene end was trimmed by 2 bases and the J gene end by 4 bases; junction bases not matched to a gene: 4. CDR3 size: 15 residues. The CDR3 sequence: CASSERQGAIYGYTF. The CDR3 DNA sequence: TGTGCCAGCAGTGAAAGACAGGGGGCAATCTATGGCTACACCTTC.

The V call is TRBV6-4, the J call TRBJ2-3; 14 nucleotides match TRBD2. Per the germline V gene, CDR1 is MRHNA and CDR2 is SNTAGT. Unmatched junction bases numbered 3, after V lost 1 base and J lost 3 bases. CDR3 length: 17 residues. Here the CDR3 DNA reads TGTGCCAGCAGTGACTGGGGACTAGCGGGAGTAACAGATACGCAGTATTTT. This translates into CASSDWGLAGVTDTQYF.